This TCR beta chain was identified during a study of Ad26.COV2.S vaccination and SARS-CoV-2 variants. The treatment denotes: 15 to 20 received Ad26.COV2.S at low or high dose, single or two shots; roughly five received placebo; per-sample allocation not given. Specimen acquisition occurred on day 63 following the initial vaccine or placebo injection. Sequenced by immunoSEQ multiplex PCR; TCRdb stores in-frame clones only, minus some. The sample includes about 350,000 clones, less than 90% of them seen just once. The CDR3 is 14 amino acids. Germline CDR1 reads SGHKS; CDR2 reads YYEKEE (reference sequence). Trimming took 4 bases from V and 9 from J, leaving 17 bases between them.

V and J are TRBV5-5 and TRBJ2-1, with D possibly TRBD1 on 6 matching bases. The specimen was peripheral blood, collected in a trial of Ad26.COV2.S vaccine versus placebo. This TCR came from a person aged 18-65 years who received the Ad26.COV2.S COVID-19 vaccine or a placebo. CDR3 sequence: CASSRDTVRGEQFF. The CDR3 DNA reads TGTGCCAGCAGCCGGGACACCGTTAGGGGTGAGCAGTTCTTC.